Listed below are T cell receptor beta chains from one sample, sequenced in a study of cytomegalovirus exposure and HLA in healthy donors. TCRdb keeps only in-frame clones here, not all; method: immunoSEQ multiplex PCR. The sample lists over 110,000 clones, around three quarters occurring once. Sequencing was performed on PBMCs. The receptor set was obtained from a woman between 40 and 55 years old in good health and CMV-seropositive. CDR3s include the opening cysteine and the closing phenylalanine or tryptophan. Each record gives: V gene, J gene, D gene, clone size, CDR3 protein, CDR3 DNA. A D gene is named only where the DNA matches it firmly. Clone size, where shown, is once, few, many, or a class for clones that have expanded.

>TRBV2|TRBJ1-5|TRBD1|-
CASTRDRINQPQHF
TGTGCCAGCACCCGGGACAGGATCAATCAGCCCCAGCATTTT
>TRBV2|TRBJ2-1|-|-
CASRALRDTYNEQFF
TGTGCCAGCAGAGCCCTCCGGGACACCTACAATGAGCAGTTCTTC
>TRBV19|TRBJ1-2|-|-
CASSIPGQTVSGYTF
TGTGCCAGTAGTATTCCGGGACAAACTGTCTCCGGCTACACCTTC
>TRBV15|TRBJ2-7|TRBD1|-
CATSRGTGVSYEQYF
TGTGCCACCAGCAGAGGGACAGGGGTCTCCTACGAGCAGTACTTC
>TRBV27|TRBJ2-1|TRBD2|-
CASSLSSGLAINEQFF
TGTGCCAGCAGTTTATCATCGGGACTAGCGATCAATGAGCAGTTCTTC
>TRBV4-2|TRBJ2-3|TRBD2|-
CASSSIGGTKVADTQYF
TGTGCCAGCAGCTCGATCGGAGGGACTAAAGTCGCAGATACGCAGTATTTT
>TRBV7-8|TRBJ2-7|-|-
CASSKYYSGSSYEQYF
TGTGCCAGCAGCAAATATTATAGCGGAAGCTCCTACGAGCAGTACTTC
>TRBV28|TRBJ1-2|-|-
CASSLAAVYGYTF
TGTGCCAGCAGTTTGGCGGCAGTCTATGGCTACACCTTC
>TRBV5-5|TRBJ2-7|-|-
CASHAGSYEQYF
TGTGCCAGCCACGCGGGTAGCTACGAGCAGTACTTC
>TRBV5-8|TRBJ2-1|-|-
CASSLNSYNEQFF
TGTGCCAGCAGCTTGAACAGCTACAATGAGCAGTTCTTC
>TRBV19|TRBJ2-2|TRBD2|-
CASRKTSGVGLNTGELFF
TGTGCCAGTAGGAAGACTAGCGGGGTAGGCTTAAACACCGGGGAGCTGTTTTTT
>TRBV5-8|TRBJ2-2|-|-
CASSPGTNTGELFF
TGTGCCAGCAGCCCCGGGACAAACACCGGGGAGCTGTTTTTT
>TRBV7-2|TRBJ2-1|-|once
CASSSRPADEQFF
TGTGCCAGCAGCTCGAGACCTGCGGATGAGCAGTTCTTC
>TRBV9|TRBJ2-2|TRBD2|-
CASSPPSGIYNTGELFF
TGTGCCAGCAGCCCCCCTAGCGGCATTTACAACACCGGGGAGCTGTTTTTT
>TRBV7-2|TRBJ2-2|-|-
CASSLSGTLGELFF
TGTGCCAGCAGCTTGTCCGGGACTCTCGGGGAGCTGTTTTTT
>TRBV5-1|TRBJ2-1|TRBD1|-
CASSFGTGGDNEQFF
TGCGCCAGCAGCTTTGGGACAGGGGGTGACAATGAGCAGTTCTTC
>TRBV2|TRBJ2-7|-|once
CASSESGLSYEQYF
TGTGCCAGCAGTGAAAGCGGCCTCTCCTACGAGCAGTACTTC
>TRBV5-6|TRBJ1-1|-|few
CASSFNLNTEAFF
TGTGCCAGCAGCTTTAACTTGAACACTGAAGCTTTCTTT
>TRBV10-3|TRBJ2-5|TRBD2|-
CAISESKGLAGEQYF
TGTGCCATCAGTGAGTCGAAGGGGCTAGCGGGAGAGCAGTACTTC
>TRBV5-6|TRBJ1-5|-|-
CASSWGGRSNQPQHF
TGTGCCAGCAGCTGGGGAGGGAGGAGCAATCAGCCCCAGCATTTT
>TRBV6-5|TRBJ2-1|TRBD2|-
CASSLLAGPQFF
TGTGCCAGCAGTCTTCTAGCGGGACCACAGTTCTTC
>TRBV7-9|TRBJ2-2|TRBD1|-
CASIPAGTGVAGELFF
TGTGCCAGCATCCCCGCGGGGACAGGGGTGGCCGGGGAGCTGTTTTTT
>TRBV5-4|TRBJ2-5|TRBD1|-
CASNTGTGQETQYF
TGTGCCAGCAACACTGGGACAGGCCAAGAGACCCAGTACTTC
>TRBV18|TRBJ2-3|TRBD2|-
CASSPTSLVGDTQYF
TGTGCCAGCTCACCGACTAGCCTTGTGGGAGATACGCAGTATTTT
>TRBV5-1|TRBJ2-7|TRBD2|-
CASSRTSGSAHEQYF
TGCGCCAGCAGTCGGACTAGCGGGAGCGCCCACGAGCAGTACTTC
>TRBV23-1|TRBJ2-7|TRBD2|-
CASSQSRGSGEQYF
TGCGCCAGCAGTCAATCCCGCGGGAGTGGCGAGCAGTACTTC
>TRBV19|TRBJ2-7|TRBD2|-
CASSILGGRASEQYF
TGTGCCAGTAGTATCCTTGGCGGGAGGGCCTCCGAGCAGTACTTC
>TRBV2|TRBJ2-1|TRBD2|-
CASTSGRSEQFF
TGTGCCAGCACTAGCGGGAGATCGGAGCAGTTCTTC
>TRBV9|TRBJ2-5|TRBD1|-
CASSVAHGTGIVETQYF
TGTGCCAGCAGCGTAGCACACGGGACAGGAATTGTAGAGACCCAGTACTTC
>TRBV10-3|TRBJ1-2|-|-
CAISESAGRANYGYTF
TGTGCCATCAGTGAGTCGGCAGGGAGGGCTAACTATGGCTACACCTTC
>TRBV19|TRBJ2-1|-|-
CASRFSGGAYNEQFF
TGTGCCAGTAGATTTAGCGGAGGGGCCTACAATGAGCAGTTCTTC
>TRBV23-1|TRBJ1-1|-|-
CASSPPGFPARTEAFF
TGCGCCAGCAGTCCCCCCGGGTTCCCGGCGAGGACTGAAGCTTTCTTT
>TRBV2|TRBJ1-4|-|-
CASSDVGAGNEKLFF
TGTGCCAGCAGTGACGTGGGGGCGGGCAATGAAAAACTGTTTTTT
>TRBV25-1|TRBJ1-5|-|-
CASSEGASQHF
TGTGCCAGCAGTGAGGGGGCCTCCCAGCATTTT
>TRBV9|TRBJ2-5|TRBD2|-
CASSVARSSGRRETQYF
TGTGCCAGCAGCGTAGCACGGTCTAGCGGGAGGAGGGAGACCCAGTACTTC
>TRBV15|TRBJ2-3|-|few
CATSRVPSSTDTQYF
TGTGCCACCAGCAGAGTCCCTTCTAGCACAGATACGCAGTATTTT
>TRBV6-6|TRBJ1-1|TRBD1|-
CATRGGTEAFF
TGTGCCACCAGGGGGGGCACTGAAGCTTTCTTT
>TRBV5-1|TRBJ2-3|-|once
CASKTGEGTDTQYF
TGCGCCAGCAAGACGGGAGAAGGCACAGATACGCAGTATTTT
>TRBV18|TRBJ2-7|-|-
CASSPQKGAYEQYF
TGTGCCAGCTCACCGCAAAAGGGGGCCTACGAGCAGTACTTC
>TRBV2|TRBJ1-5|-|-
CASSAGRDQPQHF
TGTGCCAGCAGTGCCGGTCGGGATCAGCCCCAGCATTTT
>TRBV2|TRBJ2-2|-|-
CVSSGTAYTGELFF
TGTGTCAGCAGTGGGACTGCTTACACCGGGGAGCTGTTTTTT
>TRBV4-2|TRBJ2-3|-|-
CASSQDHAGMSTDTQYF
TGTGCCAGCAGCCAAGATCATGCGGGAATGAGCACAGATACGCAGTATTTT
>TRBV27|TRBJ2-1|-|-
CASSVQAANEQFF
TGTGCCAGCAGCGTTCAAGCGGCTAATGAGCAGTTCTTC
>TRBV25-1|TRBJ1-4|-|few
CASSELTGRALFF
TGTGCCAGCAGTGAGCTTACAGGGAGGGCACTGTTTTTT
>TRBV28|TRBJ1-1|-|-
CASSPNIRNTEAFF
TGTGCCAGCAGTCCAAACATCCGGAACACTGAAGCTTTCTTT
>TRBV27|TRBJ2-5|-|few
CASRRRQLQETQYF
TGTGCCAGCAGAAGGCGACAGTTACAAGAGACCCAGTACTTC
>TRBV5-6|TRBJ1-2|TRBD1|once
CASSKRDRGFGYGYTF
TGTGCCAGCAGCAAAAGGGACAGGGGGTTTGGGTATGGCTACACCTTC
>TRBV11-2|TRBJ1-2|-|-
CASSAGGGGQIYGYTF
TGTGCCAGCAGCGCCGGGGGGGGAGGACAGATCTATGGCTACACCTTC
>TRBV28|TRBJ2-7|-|-
CASSPRGAWEQYF
TGTGCCAGCAGCCCCCGGGGGGCTTGGGAGCAGTACTTC
>TRBV9|TRBJ2-1|TRBD2|-
CASSVTGTSGRDEQFF
TGTGCCAGCAGCGTAACCGGGACTAGCGGGAGGGATGAGCAGTTCTTC
>TRBV29-1|TRBJ2-7|TRBD2|-
CSAWDQKRGYEQYF
TGCAGCGCATGGGATCAAAAGCGGGGCTACGAGCAGTACTTC
>TRBV6-1|TRBJ1-5|TRBD1|-
CASSGTGESNQPQHF
TGTGCCAGCAGTGGGACAGGGGAATCCAATCAGCCCCAGCATTTT
>TRBV5-6|TRBJ2-5|-|few
CASSLGQIQETQYF
TGTGCCAGCAGCTTGGGTCAAATTCAAGAGACCCAGTACTTC